This paragraph covers one T cell receptor (beta chain) sequence. The data derive from a study of breast tumors, draining lymph nodes, adjacent tissues. Breast cancer patients provided tissue from their axillary draining lymph nodes. TCRdb reprocessed the multiplex PCR reads with MiXCR, giving one entry per CDR3 protein. The sample lists 270,000 or so distinct CDR3 sequences, 30% to 35% seen once, with approximately 1% in the top ten. The source of this sequence is a female donor with breast cancer. Some clones in this sample may be carry-over from other donors' samples. The source material was axillary lymph node tissue.

The CDR3 DNA follows: TGTGCCAGCAGTCCATCGGCAGTCTATGGCTACACCTTC. It is translated as CASSPSAVYGYTF. The gene calls are TRBV28 and TRBJ1-2; D is unclear. The CDR3 extends over 13 amino acids. V was trimmed by 5 bases and J by 4 bases, leaving 11 bases between them. Germline-derived CDR1 and CDR2 are MDHEN and SYDVKM.